This record looks at one TCR beta chain sequence and its context. The data are from a study of control samples from healthy donors and cancer patients. The method was immunoSEQ multiplex PCR; TCRdb's version includes in-frame clones alone and lacks a portion of them. The sample lists 110,000 to 150,000 clones, roughly 94% seen once, with approximately 14% in the top ten. Germline V gene sequence: CDR1 LNHDA, CDR2 SQIVND (reference sequence). The germline V and J ends were trimmed by 3 bases and 5 bases, with 5 bases remaining between them. The CDR3 length is 11 residues. The V call is TRBV19, the J call TRBJ2-7, with a tentative D call TRBD1 (5 bases). Material: PBMCs. This receptor was obtained from a man aged 60 to 69 with colorectal cancer. The CDR3 loop is CASSIRDEQYF. Here the CDR3 DNA reads TGTGCCAGTAGTATCAGGGACGAGCAGTACTTC.